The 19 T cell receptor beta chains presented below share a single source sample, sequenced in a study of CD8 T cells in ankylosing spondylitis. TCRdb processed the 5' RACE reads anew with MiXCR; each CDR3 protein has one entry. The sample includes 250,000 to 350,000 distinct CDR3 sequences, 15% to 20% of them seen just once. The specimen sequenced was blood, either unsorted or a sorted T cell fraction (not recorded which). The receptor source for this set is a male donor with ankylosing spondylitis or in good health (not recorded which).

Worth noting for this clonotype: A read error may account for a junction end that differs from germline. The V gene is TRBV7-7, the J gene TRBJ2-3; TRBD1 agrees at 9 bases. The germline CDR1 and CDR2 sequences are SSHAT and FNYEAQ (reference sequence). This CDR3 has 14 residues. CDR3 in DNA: TGTGCTAGCAGCTTAGACAGGGGGGCAGATACGCAGTATTTT. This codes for CASSLDRGADTQYF.

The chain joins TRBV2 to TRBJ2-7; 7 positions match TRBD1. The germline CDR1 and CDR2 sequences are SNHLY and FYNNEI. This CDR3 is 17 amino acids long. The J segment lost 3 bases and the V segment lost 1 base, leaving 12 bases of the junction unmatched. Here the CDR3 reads CASSEEEPGQTIYEQYV. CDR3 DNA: TGTGCCAGCAGTGAAGAGGAACCGGGACAGACAATCTACGAGCAGTACGTC.

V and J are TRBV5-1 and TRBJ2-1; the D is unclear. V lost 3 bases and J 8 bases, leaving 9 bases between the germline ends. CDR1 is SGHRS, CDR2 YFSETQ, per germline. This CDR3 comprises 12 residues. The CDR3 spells CASSSVGYEQFF. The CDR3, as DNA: TGCGCCAGCAGCTCGGTGGGTTATGAGCAGTTCTTC.

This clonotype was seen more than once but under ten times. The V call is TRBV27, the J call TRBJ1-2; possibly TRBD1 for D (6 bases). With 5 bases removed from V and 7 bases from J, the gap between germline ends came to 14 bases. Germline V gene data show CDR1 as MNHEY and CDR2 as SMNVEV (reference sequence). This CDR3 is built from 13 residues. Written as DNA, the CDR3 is TGTGCCAGCAGTCCCACCTTGGGGGCTGGCTACACCTTC. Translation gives CASSPTLGAGYTF.

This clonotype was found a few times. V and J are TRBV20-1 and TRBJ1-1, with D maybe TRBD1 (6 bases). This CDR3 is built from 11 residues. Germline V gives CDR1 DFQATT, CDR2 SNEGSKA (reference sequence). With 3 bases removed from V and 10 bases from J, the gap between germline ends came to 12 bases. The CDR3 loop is CSASQTGLAFF. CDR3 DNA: TGCAGTGCTAGTCAAACAGGGTTAGCTTTCTTT.

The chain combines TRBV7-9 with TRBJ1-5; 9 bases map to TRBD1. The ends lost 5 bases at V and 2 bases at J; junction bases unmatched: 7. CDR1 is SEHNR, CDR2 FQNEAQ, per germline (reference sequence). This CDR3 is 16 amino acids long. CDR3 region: CASSRTGQGGNQPQHF. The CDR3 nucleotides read TGTGCCAGCAGCAGAACGGGACAGGGAGGCAATCAGCCCCAGCATTTT.

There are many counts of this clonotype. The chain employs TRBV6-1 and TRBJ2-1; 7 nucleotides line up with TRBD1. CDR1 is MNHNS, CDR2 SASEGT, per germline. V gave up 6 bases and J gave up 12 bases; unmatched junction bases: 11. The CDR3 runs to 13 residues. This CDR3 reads CASRGTASMRQFF. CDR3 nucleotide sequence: TGTGCCAGCAGAGGGACAGCTAGTATGAGGCAGTTCTTC.

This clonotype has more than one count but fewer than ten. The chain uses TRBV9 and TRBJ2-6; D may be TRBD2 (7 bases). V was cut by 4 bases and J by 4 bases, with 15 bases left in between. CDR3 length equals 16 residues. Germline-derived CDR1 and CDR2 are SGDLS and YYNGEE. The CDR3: CASSRGGGSGANVLTF. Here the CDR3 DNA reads TGTGCCAGCAGCAGAGGGGGGGGATCAGGGGCCAACGTCCTGACTTTC. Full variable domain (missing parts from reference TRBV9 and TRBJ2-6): DSGVTQTPKHLITATGQRVTLRCSPRSGDLSVYWYQQSLDQGLQFLIQYYNGEERAKGNILERFSAQQFPDLHSELNLSSLELGDSALYFCASSRGGGSGANVLTFGAGSRLTVL.

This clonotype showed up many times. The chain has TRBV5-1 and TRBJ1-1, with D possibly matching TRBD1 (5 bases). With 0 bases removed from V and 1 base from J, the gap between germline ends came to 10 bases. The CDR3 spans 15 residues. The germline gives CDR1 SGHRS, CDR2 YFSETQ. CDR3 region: CASSLGDRQNTEAFF. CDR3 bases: TGCGCCAGCAGCTTGGGTGACAGACAGAACACTGAAGCTTTCTTT.

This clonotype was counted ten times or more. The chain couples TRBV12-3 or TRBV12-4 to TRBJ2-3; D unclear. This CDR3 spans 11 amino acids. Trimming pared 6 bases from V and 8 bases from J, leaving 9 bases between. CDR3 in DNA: TGTGCCAGCAGCCTCGGTAGTACGCAGTATTTT. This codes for CASSLGSTQYF.

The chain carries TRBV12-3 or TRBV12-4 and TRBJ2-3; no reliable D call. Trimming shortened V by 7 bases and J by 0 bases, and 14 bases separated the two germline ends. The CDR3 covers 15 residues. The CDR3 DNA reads TGTGCCAGCACCTTAGGGCAGATTAGCACAGATACGCAGTATTTT. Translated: CASTLGQISTDTQYF.

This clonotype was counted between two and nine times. The CDR3: CASSASSGRALEQFF. In DNA, the CDR3 is TGTGCCAGCAGCGCCTCTAGCGGGAGGGCCCTTGAGCAGTTCTTC. The chain has TRBV9 and TRBJ2-1; 12 bases map to TRBD2. The CDR3 is made up of 15 amino acids. Germline V CDR1 and CDR2: SGDLS, YYNGEE. The V segment lost 3 bases and the J segment 9 bases; nucleotides outside the gene matches: 7.

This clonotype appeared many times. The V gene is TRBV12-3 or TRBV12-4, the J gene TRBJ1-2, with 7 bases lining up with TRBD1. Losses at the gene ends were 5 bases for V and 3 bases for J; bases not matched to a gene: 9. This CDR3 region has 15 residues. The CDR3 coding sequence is TGTGCCAGCAGTCGTACAGGGGCGGCGGACTATGGCTACACCTTC. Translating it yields CASSRTGAADYGYTF.

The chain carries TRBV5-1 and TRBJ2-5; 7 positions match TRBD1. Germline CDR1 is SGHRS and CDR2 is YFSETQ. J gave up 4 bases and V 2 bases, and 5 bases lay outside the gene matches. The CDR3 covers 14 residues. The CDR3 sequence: CASSFPNRGETQYF. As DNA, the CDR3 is TGCGCCAGCAGCTTCCCTAACAGGGGAGAGACCCAGTACTTC.

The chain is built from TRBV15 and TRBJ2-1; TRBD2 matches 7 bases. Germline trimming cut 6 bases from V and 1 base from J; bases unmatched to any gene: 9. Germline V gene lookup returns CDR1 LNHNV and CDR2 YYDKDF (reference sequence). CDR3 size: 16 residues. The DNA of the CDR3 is TGTGCCACCAGTTCGTGGGGTAGCGGGTCCTACAATGAGCAGTTCTTC. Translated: CATSSWGSGSYNEQFF. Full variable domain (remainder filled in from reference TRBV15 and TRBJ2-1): DAMVIQNPRYQVTQFGKPVTLSCSQTLNHNVMYWYQQKSSQAPKLLFHYYDKDFNNEADTPDNFQSRRPNTSFCFLDIRSPGLGDTAMYLCATSSWGSGSYNEQFFGPGTRLTVL.

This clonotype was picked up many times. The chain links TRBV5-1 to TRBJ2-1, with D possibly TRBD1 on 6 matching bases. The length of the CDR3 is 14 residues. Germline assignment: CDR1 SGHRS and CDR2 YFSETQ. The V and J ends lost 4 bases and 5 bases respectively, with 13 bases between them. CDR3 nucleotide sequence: TGCGCCAGCAGCCCCCGAGGGGGTAACAATGAGCAGTTCTTC. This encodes CASSPRGGNNEQFF.

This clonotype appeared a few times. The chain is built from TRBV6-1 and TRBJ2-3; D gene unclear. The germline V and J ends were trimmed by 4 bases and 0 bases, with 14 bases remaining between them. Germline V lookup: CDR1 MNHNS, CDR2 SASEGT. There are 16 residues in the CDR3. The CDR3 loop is CASSATAMRSTDTQYF. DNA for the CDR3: TGTGCCAGCAGTGCGACCGCAATGAGAAGCACAGATACGCAGTATTTT.

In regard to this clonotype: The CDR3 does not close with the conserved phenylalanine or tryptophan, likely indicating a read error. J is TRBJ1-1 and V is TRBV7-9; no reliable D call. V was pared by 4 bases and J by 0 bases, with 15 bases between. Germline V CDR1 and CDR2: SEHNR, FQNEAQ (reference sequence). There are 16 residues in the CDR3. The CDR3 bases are TGTGCCAGCAGCTCTTCCTATGGGTCATTGAACACTGAAGCTTTCCTT. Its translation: CASSSSYGSLNTEAFL.

The CDR3 spells CASQEGPSYNEQFF. CDR3 DNA: TGTGCCAGCCAGGAGGGACCATCCTACAATGAGCAGTTCTTC. This chain uses TRBV25-1 with TRBJ2-1; TRBD2 might be the D (6 bases). The germline V gene has CDR1 MGHDK and CDR2 SYGVNS. Trimming left V 8 bases short and J 1 base short, with 12 bases between. The CDR3 is made up of 14 amino acids.